The 31 T cell receptor beta chains below were found in one sample sequenced in a study of vaccination effects on CD4 cells after COVID-19. Repertoires were generated with immunoSEQ multiplex PCR, while TCRdb's copy carries only in-frame clones and drops some. Counted here are approximately 76,000 clones, about 79% occurring once; the ten biggest clones make up 10% to 13%. Prior to sequencing, the ViraFEST assay stimulated PBMC with viral peptide pools, which expanded the antigen-specific CD4+ T cells. It was after 10 days of culture that CD4+ T cells were isolated. People in the vaccine group had not been infected with SARS-CoV-2 before, and their nucleocapsid antibodies were negative. These receptors' antigens are unknown. The sample consisted of CD4+ T cells from PBMCs cultured with SARS-CoV-2 spike peptides, taken before COVID-19 vaccination. These receptor sequences come from a human donor who received a COVID-19 vaccine.

This chain joins TRBV6-5 and TRBJ1-1; D not resolved. V shed 4 bases and J shed 2 bases, with 8 bases lying between them. This CDR3 region has 13 residues. The germline gives CDR1 MNHEY, CDR2 SVGAGI. The CDR3 sequence is CASSLQINTEAFF. The DNA of the CDR3 is TGTGCCAGCAGTTTACAGATAAACACTGAAGCTTTCTTT.

This sequence joins TRBV6-5 and TRBJ1-2; TRBD1 matches 8 bases. The CDR3 consists of 15 residues. Per the germline V gene, CDR1 is MNHEY and CDR2 is SVGAGI. V shed 5 bases and J 0 bases; nucleotides not matched to a gene: 5. This CDR3 reads CASSPTGATNYGYTF. The CDR3 nucleotides read TGTGCCAGCAGTCCGACAGGGGCCACTAACTATGGCTACACCTTC.

J is TRBJ2-3 and V is TRBV6-1; D is unresolved. The CDR3 sequence is 13 residues long. Germline lookup yields CDR1 MNHNS and CDR2 SASEGT. V was shortened by 7 bases and J by 5 bases, with 13 bases between the two germline ends. The CDR3, as DNA: TGTGCCAGCAACACCATCCTGGGAGATACGCAGTATTTT. It is translated as CASNTILGDTQYF.

This clone was recorded a few times. The chain combines TRBV28 with TRBJ1-2; TRBD1 aligns across 8 bases. The V segment lost 3 bases and the J segment 4 bases; nucleotides outside the gene matches: 7. CDR1 is MDHEN, CDR2 SYDVKM, per germline. CDR3 length: 15 amino acids. CDR3 sequence reads: CASSFGTGALYGYTF. In DNA form, the CDR3 reads TGTGCCAGCAGTTTCGGGACAGGAGCCCTCTATGGCTACACCTTC.

This chain links TRBV7-2 with TRBJ2-3; 7 nucleotides align to TRBD1. The junction had 8 bases not matched to a gene; V was cut back by 4 bases and J by 1 base. The CDR3 length is 16 residues. The germline gives CDR1 SGHTA, CDR2 FQGNSA. This CDR3 is CASSSQTGPGTDTQYF. The DNA of the CDR3 is TGTGCCAGCAGCTCGCAGACAGGGCCTGGCACAGATACGCAGTATTTT.

The chain carries TRBV5-8 and TRBJ1-5; maybe TRBD1 (5 bases). CDR1 SGHTS and CDR2 YDEGEE come from the germline V gene. The CDR3 covers 16 residues. V shed 6 bases and J shed 4 bases, with 20 bases lying between them. CDR3 nucleotides: TGTGCCAGCATCCCTTGGGGGGGGGTAGCAAATCAGCCCCAGCATTTT. Translation gives CASIPWGGVANQPQHF.

This chain joins TRBV27 and TRBJ1-2; TRBD1 aligns across 8 bases. Germline lookup yields CDR1 MNHEY and CDR2 SMNVEV (reference sequence). J was trimmed by 8 bases and V by 1 base; bases with no gene match: 9. The length of the CDR3 is 15 residues. The CDR3 protein is CASSLLAGGVWGYTF. The CDR3 DNA follows: TGTGCCAGCAGTTTATTAGCAGGGGGCGTGTGGGGCTACACCTTC.

Worth noting for this clone: At one end the junction does not follow the germline gene, possibly because of a read error. The chain recombines TRBV4-1 with TRBJ2-3, with TRBD2 as a possible D gene (7 bases). This CDR3 has 19 residues. The V gene's germline CDR1 is MGHRA and CDR2 YSYEKL. Written as DNA, the CDR3 is TGCGCCAGCAGACAAGAAATCGTACCCTGGGGGGGCGCGGATGATACGCAGTATTTT. Translation: CASRQEIVPWGGADDTQYF.

The rearrangement links TRBV2 to TRBJ1-1; 9 bases line up with TRBD1. With 7 bases clipped from V and 6 bases from J, the junction kept 9 bases outside the gene matches. From germline, CDR1 is SNHLY and CDR2 FYNNEI. The CDR3 extends over 14 amino acids. CDR3 bases: TGTGCCAGCAATACAGGGGGCGGCGGGGCTGAAGCTTTCTTT. The encoded protein is CASNTGGGGAEAFF.

This clone came up once. The genes are TRBV9 and TRBJ2-3; possibly TRBD1 for D (6 bases). Trimming took off 4 bases at V and 0 bases at J, with 15 bases between the two ends. CDR1 is SGDLS and CDR2 is YYNGEE in the germline V gene. The CDR3 runs to 16 residues. The CDR3 sequence: CASSITGTTSTDTQYF. CDR3 DNA: TGTGCCAGCAGCATCACCGGGACAACGAGCACAGATACGCAGTATTTT.

The chain joins TRBV2 to TRBJ2-2; D gene unclear. V lost 8 bases, J lost 4 bases, and 17 bases lay in between. The CDR3 extends over 15 amino acids. Germline V gene lookup returns CDR1 SNHLY and CDR2 FYNNEI. The CDR3 sequence: CASVSSLKGTGELFF. In nucleotides, the CDR3 is TGTGCCAGCGTCAGCTCCTTAAAGGGCACCGGGGAGCTGTTTTTT.

The V and J genes are TRBV18 and TRBJ1-6; TRBD1 agrees at 7 bases. V lost 1 base to trimming and J lost 8 bases; unmatched junction nucleotides: 5. The CDR3 is 15 residues long. Germline lookup yields CDR1 KGHSH and CDR2 LQKENI. CDR3 in amino acids: CASSPQQGWDSPLHF. The CDR3 region has the DNA TGTGCCAGCTCACCACAACAGGGGTGGGATTCACCCCTCCACTTT.

V and J are TRBV25-1 and TRBJ2-3, with 11 bases matching TRBD2. The CDR3 is 17 amino acids. J was trimmed by 6 bases and V by 0 bases; bases with no gene match: 8. Germline-derived CDR1 and CDR2 are MGHDK and SYGVNS. CDR3 DNA: TGTGCCAGCAGTGAATATGGTAGCGGGGGGGCCTGGGATACGCAGTATTTT. Protein: CASSEYGSGGAWDTQYF. Filled out from reference TRBV25-1 and TRBJ2-3, the complete variable domain reads EADIYQTPRYLVIGTGKKITLECSQTMGHDKMYWYQQDPGMELHLIHYSYGVNSTEKGDLSSESTVSRIRTEHFPLTLESARPSHTSQYLCASSEYGSGGAWDTQYFGPGTRLTVL.

The chain recombines TRBV18 with TRBJ2-3; TRBD2 aligns across 7 bases. The germline gives CDR1 KGHSH, CDR2 LQKENI. With V trimmed by 4 bases and J by 0 bases, 4 bases remained unmatched. The CDR3 loop spans 15 amino acids. The CDR3 region is CASSQLALSTDTQYF. CDR3 DNA: TGTGCCAGCTCACAACTAGCGTTAAGCACAGATACGCAGTATTTT.

This sequence joins TRBV3-1 (or the pseudogene TRBV3-2) and TRBJ2-3; D assignment may be TRBD1 or TRBD2 (6 bases each). Germline assignment: CDR1 LGHDT and CDR2 YNNKEL (reference sequence). Trimming shortened V by 1 base and J by 4 bases, and 12 bases separated the two germline ends. CDR3 size: 15 residues. The CDR3 DNA reads TGTGCCAGCAGCCAAGCAGGGGAGGTACCAGATACGCAGTATTTT. It encodes CASSQAGEVPDTQYF.

This chain connects TRBV4-1 to TRBJ2-2, with TRBD1 identical over 7 bases. Per germline, CDR1 MGHRA and CDR2 YSYEKL. J gave up 4 bases and V 1 base, and 6 bases lay outside the gene matches. The CDR3 is 16 amino acids. The CDR3 loop is CASSQVGGGGTGELFF. CDR3 sequence (DNA): TGCGCCAGCAGCCAAGTAGGGGGCGGAGGCACCGGGGAGCTGTTTTTT.

The chain recombines TRBV19 with TRBJ1-2; D remains ambiguous. The V gene's germline CDR1 is LNHDA and CDR2 SQIVND (reference sequence). The CDR3 totals 16 residues. With 3 bases removed from V and 0 bases from J, the gap between germline ends came to 14 bases. The CDR3 sequence: CASSIGRRSPNYGYTF. In DNA form, the CDR3 reads TGTGCCAGTAGTATCGGCAGGCGATCCCCTAACTATGGCTACACCTTC.

The gene calls are TRBV6-2 or TRBV6-3 and TRBJ1-1, with D uncertain. V was shortened by 4 bases and J by 6 bases, with 15 bases between the two germline ends. Looked up from germline, CDR1 is MNHEY and CDR2 is SVGEGT. The CDR3 spans 14 residues. CDR3 loop: CASSSGGGLPEAFF. The CDR3 nucleotides read TGTGCCAGCAGTTCGGGTGGAGGCCTACCTGAAGCTTTCTTT.

The chain has TRBV6-5 and TRBJ2-2; no clear D. V shed 8 bases and J shed 1 base, with 5 bases lying between them. This CDR3 is built from 12 residues. Germline CDR1 and CDR2: MNHEY and SVGAGI. This CDR3 is CASYRNTGELFF. CDR3 DNA: TGTGCCAGCTATAGGAACACCGGGGAGCTGTTTTTT.

The rearrangement joins TRBV19 to TRBJ2-5; no definite D call. The CDR3 is 14 amino acids. CDR1 is LNHDA, CDR2 SQIVND, per germline (reference sequence). V was cut by 3 bases and J by 0 bases, with 8 bases left in between. The CDR3 nucleotides are TGTGCCAGTAGTATCCGGGCCCACCAAGAGACCCAGTACTTC. As protein: CASSIRAHQETQYF.

This chain connects TRBV18 to TRBJ2-3; a possible D gene is TRBD1 (5 bases). Germline V gene sequence: CDR1 KGHSH, CDR2 LQKENI. This CDR3 contains 15 residues. V lost 2 bases and J 0 bases, leaving 9 bases between the germline ends. The CDR3 here is CASSPGAASTDTQYF. CDR3 in DNA: TGTGCCAGCTCACCAGGGGCCGCTAGCACAGATACGCAGTATTTT.

The chain employs TRBV19 and TRBJ1-5; D is ambiguous. The CDR3 runs 15 residues. CDR1 is LNHDA and CDR2 is SQIVND in the germline V gene (reference sequence). Trimming shortened V by 3 bases and J by 7 bases, and 16 bases separated the two germline ends. CDR3 DNA: TGTGCCAGTAGTATTTCAGGCAGATCGGAGCAGCCCCAGCATTTT. Amino acid sequence: CASSISGRSEQPQHF.

The J gene is TRBJ1-2, the V gene TRBV19; D might be TRBD1 (6 bases). CDR3 length: 12 residues. Germline CDR1 reads LNHDA; CDR2 reads SQIVND (reference sequence). Between the trimmed V and J ends, which lost 8 bases and 4 bases, there was a span of 11 bases. CDR3 nucleotides: TGTGCCAGTCTCGACAGGTTCTATGGCTACACCTTC. It yields the protein CASLDRFYGYTF.

The CDR3 DNA reads TGTGCCAGCAGTGAAGAGATCACCAGGGTTTCTGAAAAACTGTTTTTT. Amino acids: CASSEEITRVSEKLFF. The rearrangement joins TRBV6-1 to TRBJ1-4, with D tentatively TRBD1 (5 bases). V lost 1 base and J lost 7, with 16 bases in between. This CDR3 spans 16 amino acids. Germline V lookup: CDR1 MNHNS, CDR2 SASEGT.

The chain employs TRBV7-2 and TRBJ2-6, with D possibly being TRBD1 or TRBD2 (6 bases each). The V end was cut by 4 bases, the J end by 3 bases, with 16 bases between. The germline CDR1 and CDR2 sequences are SGHTA and FQGNSA. The CDR3 runs to 17 residues. The DNA of the CDR3 is TGTGCCAGCAGCTACACGGGGGCGGGGCTTGGGGCCAACGTCCTGACTTTC. It translates to CASSYTGAGLGANVLTF. Full variable domain (outside the CDR3, taken from reference TRBV7-2 and TRBJ2-6): GAGVSQSPSNKVTEKGKDVELRCDPISGHTALYWYRQSLGQGLEFLIYFQGNSAPDKSGLPSDRFSAERTGGSVSTLTIQRTQQEDSAVYLCASSYTGAGLGANVLTFGAGSRLTVL.

The chain combines TRBV27 with TRBJ1-2, with a tentative D call TRBD1 (6 bases). The germline V gene encodes CDR1 MNHEY and CDR2 SMNVEV (reference sequence). Between the trimmed V and J ends, which lost 5 bases and 5 bases, there was a span of 18 bases. This CDR3 comprises 15 residues. Here the CDR3 reads CASSPNPGAVYGYTF. CDR3 DNA sequence: TGTGCCAGCAGTCCTAACCCGGGGGCAGTGTATGGCTACACCTTC.

This clone was seen a single time. The chain is built from TRBV28 and TRBJ2-2; 9 bases agree with TRBD1. Germline V gives CDR1 MDHEN, CDR2 SYDVKM. The CDR3 runs to 13 residues. The ends lost 7 bases at V and 4 bases at J; junction bases unmatched: 1. The CDR3 loop reads CASMTGGTGELFF. CDR3 DNA: TGTGCCAGCATGACAGGGGGCACCGGGGAGCTGTTTTTT.

J is TRBJ1-2 and V is TRBV6-5; D gene unclear. Trimming left V 5 bases short and J 5 bases short, with 18 bases between. Germline lookup yields CDR1 MNHEY and CDR2 SVGAGI. The CDR3 contains 15 residues. The CDR3 spells CASSTESPGGYGYTF. The DNA of the CDR3 is TGTGCCAGCAGTACCGAATCTCCAGGAGGTTATGGCTACACCTTC.

This chain uses TRBV19 with TRBJ1-5; D is unresolved. Germline loops: CDR1 LNHDA, CDR2 SQIVND (reference sequence). V was cut by 3 bases and J by 3 bases, with 6 bases left in between. The CDR3 loop spans 13 amino acids. Here the CDR3 DNA reads TGTGCCAGTAGTATTAAAACCAATCAGCCCCAGCATTTT. Protein product: CASSIKTNQPQHF.

The V and J genes are TRBV6-2 or TRBV6-3 and TRBJ1-2; no firm D call. V lost 5 bases, J lost 6 bases, and 16 bases lay in between. There are 14 residues in the CDR3. Germline CDR1 and CDR2: MNHEY and SVGEGT. CDR3 in DNA: TGTGCCAGCAGTGATCCCAATAGCGGGAATGGCTACACCTTC. Its protein is CASSDPNSGNGYTF.

The V and J genes are TRBV11-2 and TRBJ2-7, with 7 nucleotides matching TRBD2. CDR1 and CDR2 (germline): SGHAT, FQNNGV. There are 17 residues in the CDR3. The J segment lost 2 bases and the V segment lost 2 bases, leaving 12 bases of the junction unmatched. CDR3: CASSLLRGNYRTYEQYV. The CDR3 region has the DNA TGTGCCAGCAGCTTACTGCGGGGGAATTATAGGACCTACGAGCAGTACGTC.